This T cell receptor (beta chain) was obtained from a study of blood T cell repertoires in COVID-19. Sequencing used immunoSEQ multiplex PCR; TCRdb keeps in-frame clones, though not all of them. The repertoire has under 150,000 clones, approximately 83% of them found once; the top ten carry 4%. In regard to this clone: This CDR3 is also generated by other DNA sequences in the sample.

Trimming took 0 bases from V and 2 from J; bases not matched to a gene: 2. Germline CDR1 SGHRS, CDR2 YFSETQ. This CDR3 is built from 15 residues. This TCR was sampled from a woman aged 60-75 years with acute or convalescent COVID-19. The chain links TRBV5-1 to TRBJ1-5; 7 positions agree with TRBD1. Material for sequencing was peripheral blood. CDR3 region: CASSLAGQGNQPQHF. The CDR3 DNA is TGCGCCAGCAGCTTGGCAGGACAGGGCAATCAGCCCCAGCATTTT.